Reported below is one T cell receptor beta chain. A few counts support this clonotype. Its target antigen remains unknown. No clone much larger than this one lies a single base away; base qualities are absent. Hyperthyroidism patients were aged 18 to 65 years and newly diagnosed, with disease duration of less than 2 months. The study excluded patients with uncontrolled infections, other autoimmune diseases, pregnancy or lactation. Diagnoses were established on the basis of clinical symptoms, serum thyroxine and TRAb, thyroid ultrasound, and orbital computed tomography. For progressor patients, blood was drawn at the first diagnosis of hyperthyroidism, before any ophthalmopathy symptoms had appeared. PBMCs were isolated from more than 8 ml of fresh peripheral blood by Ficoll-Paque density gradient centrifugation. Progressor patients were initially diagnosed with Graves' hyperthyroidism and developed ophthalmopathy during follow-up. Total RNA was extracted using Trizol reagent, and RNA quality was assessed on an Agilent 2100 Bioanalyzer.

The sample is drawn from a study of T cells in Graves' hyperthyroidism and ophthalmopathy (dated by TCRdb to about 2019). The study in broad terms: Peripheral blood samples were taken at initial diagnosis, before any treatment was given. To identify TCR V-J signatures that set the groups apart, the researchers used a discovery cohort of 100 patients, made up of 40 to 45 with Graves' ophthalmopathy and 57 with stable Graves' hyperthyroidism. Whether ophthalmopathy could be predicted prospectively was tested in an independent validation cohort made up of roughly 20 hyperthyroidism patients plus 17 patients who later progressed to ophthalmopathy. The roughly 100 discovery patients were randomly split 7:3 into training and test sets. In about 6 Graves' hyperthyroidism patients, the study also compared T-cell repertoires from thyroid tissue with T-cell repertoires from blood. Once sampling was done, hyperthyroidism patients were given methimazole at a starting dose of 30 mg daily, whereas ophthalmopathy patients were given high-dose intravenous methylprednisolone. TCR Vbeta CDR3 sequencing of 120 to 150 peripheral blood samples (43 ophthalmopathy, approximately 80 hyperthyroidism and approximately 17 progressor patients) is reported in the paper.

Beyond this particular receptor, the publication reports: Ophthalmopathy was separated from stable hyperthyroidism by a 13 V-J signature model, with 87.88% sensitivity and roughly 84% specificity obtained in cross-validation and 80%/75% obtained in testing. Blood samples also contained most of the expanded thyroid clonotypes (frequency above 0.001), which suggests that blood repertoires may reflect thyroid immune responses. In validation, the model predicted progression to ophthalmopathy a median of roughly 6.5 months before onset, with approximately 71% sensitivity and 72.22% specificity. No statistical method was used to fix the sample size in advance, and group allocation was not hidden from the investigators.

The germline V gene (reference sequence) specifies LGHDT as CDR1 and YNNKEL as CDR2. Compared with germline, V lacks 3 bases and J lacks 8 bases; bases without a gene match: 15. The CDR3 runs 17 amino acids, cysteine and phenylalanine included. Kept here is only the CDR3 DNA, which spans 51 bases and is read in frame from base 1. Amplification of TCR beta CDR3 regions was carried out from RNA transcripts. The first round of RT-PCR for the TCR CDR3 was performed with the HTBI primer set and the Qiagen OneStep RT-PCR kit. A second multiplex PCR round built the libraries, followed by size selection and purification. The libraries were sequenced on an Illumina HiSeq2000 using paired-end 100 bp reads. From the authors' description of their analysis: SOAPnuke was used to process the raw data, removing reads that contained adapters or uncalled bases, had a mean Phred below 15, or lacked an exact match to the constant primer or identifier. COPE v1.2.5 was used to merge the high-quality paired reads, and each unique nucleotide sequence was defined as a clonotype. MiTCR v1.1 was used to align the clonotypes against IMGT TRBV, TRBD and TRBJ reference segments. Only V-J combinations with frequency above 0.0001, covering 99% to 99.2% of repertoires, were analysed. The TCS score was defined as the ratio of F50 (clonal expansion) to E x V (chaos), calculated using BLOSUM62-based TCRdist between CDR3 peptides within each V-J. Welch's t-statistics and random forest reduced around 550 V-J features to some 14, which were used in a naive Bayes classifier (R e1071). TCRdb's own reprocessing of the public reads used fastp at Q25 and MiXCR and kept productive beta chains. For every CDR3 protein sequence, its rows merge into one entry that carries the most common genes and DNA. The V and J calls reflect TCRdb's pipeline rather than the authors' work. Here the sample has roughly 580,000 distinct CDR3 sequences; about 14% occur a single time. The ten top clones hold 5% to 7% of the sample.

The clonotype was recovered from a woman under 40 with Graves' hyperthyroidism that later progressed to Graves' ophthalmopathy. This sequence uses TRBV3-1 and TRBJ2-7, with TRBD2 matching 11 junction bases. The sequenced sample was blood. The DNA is TGTGCCAGCAGCCAGGAGGGAGGACTAGCGGGTTCCCTCAAGCAGTACTTC. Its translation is CASSQEGGLAGSLKQYF.